Shown below are 18 T cell receptor beta chains from a single sample sequenced in a study of blood T cell repertoires in COVID-19. Some clones are missing from TCRdb's copy, which holds only in-frame ones; the method was immunoSEQ multiplex PCR. Of 65,000 to 90,000 clones listed, roughly 87% are singletons. Sequenced: peripheral blood. These receptors were collected from a woman aged 50 to 65 with active or convalescent COVID-19.

The chain joins TRBV30 to TRBJ1-1; 7 bases line up with TRBD1. The V and J ends lost 5 bases and 3 bases, in that order; junction bases with no gene match: 3. CDR3 length: 12 residues. Germline CDR1 is GTSNPN and CDR2 is SVGIG (reference sequence). DNA of the CDR3: TGTGCCTGGGGGGACAGTCACACTGAAGCTTTCTTT. It encodes CAWGDSHTEAFF.

The rearrangement joins TRBV5-1 to TRBJ1-1, with D possibly being TRBD1 (6 bases). CDR1 is SGHRS and CDR2 is YFSETQ in the germline V gene. This CDR3 has 16 residues. Between the trimmed V and J ends, which lost 4 bases and 0 bases, there was a span of 16 bases. The CDR3 DNA sequence: TGCGCCAGCAGCCAAACAGGGTTGTCGGTGAACACTGAAGCTTTCTTT. Protein product: CASSQTGLSVNTEAFF.

The J gene is TRBJ2-2, the V gene TRBV7-2; 11 positions match TRBD1. The V and J ends lost 4 bases and 4 bases, in that order; junction bases with no gene match: 8. The CDR3 covers 17 residues. Germline CDR1 is SGHTA and CDR2 is FQGNSA. CDR3 amino acids: CASSSDGQGAGTGELFF. The DNA of the CDR3 is TGTGCCAGCAGCTCCGACGGACAGGGGGCGGGCACCGGGGAGCTGTTTTTT.

This clone was detected only once. CDR3 bases: TGTGCCAGCAGCTTCTCTTCTGACACTGAAGCTTTCTTT. It specifies CASSFSSDTEAFF. The rearrangement links TRBV5-4 to TRBJ1-1; D is uncertain. Germline V gene lookup returns CDR1 SGHNT and CDR2 YYREEE (reference sequence). Trimming cost V 2 bases and J 3 bases, with 8 bases left between them. The CDR3 totals 13 residues.

The rearrangement links TRBV6-2 or TRBV6-3 to TRBJ1-1, with 7 positions matching TRBD1. Germline V gene sequence: CDR1 MNHEY, CDR2 SVGEGT. V was clipped by 0 bases and J by 4 bases; unmatched bases: 14. The CDR3 is made up of 18 amino acids. The CDR3 is CASSYSHHRGPGSTEAFF. In nucleotides, the CDR3 is TGTGCCAGCAGTTACTCCCACCACAGGGGCCCCGGGAGCACTGAAGCTTTCTTT.

This clone has only one observation. V gene TRBV10-3 combines with J gene TRBJ1-1; perhaps TRBD1 as D (6 bases). V was cut by 7 bases and J by 0 bases, with 9 bases left in between. The length of the CDR3 is 13 residues. Germline assignment: CDR1 ENHRY and CDR2 SYGVKD. CDR3: CAINWDMNTEAFF. CDR3 bases: TGTGCCATCAACTGGGACATGAACACTGAAGCTTTCTTT.

The chain carries TRBV4-3 and TRBJ2-3, with TRBD2 matching over 7 bases. V gave up 1 base and J gave up 8 bases; unmatched junction bases: 12. Per germline, CDR1 LGHNA and CDR2 YSLEER. The CDR3 runs to 16 residues. The CDR3 here is CASSQVWGGSQATQYF. The CDR3 DNA reads as TGCGCCAGCAGCCAAGTCTGGGGGGGGTCACAGGCTACGCAGTATTTT.

The chain is built from TRBV9 and TRBJ2-3, with D hard to call. V lost 0 bases and J lost 1, with 9 bases in between. CDR1 and CDR2 from the germline V gene are SGDLS and YYNGEE. The CDR3 runs 15 residues. The CDR3 is CASSVAQMGTDTQYF. Here the CDR3 DNA reads TGTGCCAGCAGCGTAGCACAGATGGGCACAGATACGCAGTATTTT.

This chain connects TRBV5-4 to TRBJ1-1, with D tentatively TRBD1 (6 bases). With 3 bases removed from V and 0 bases from J, the gap between germline ends came to 12 bases. The CDR3 is 15 residues long. Germline-derived CDR1 and CDR2 are SGHNT and YYREEE (reference sequence). The CDR3 reads CASSSSGTLNTEAFF. The CDR3 bases are TGTGCCAGCAGCTCCTCGGGGACACTGAACACTGAAGCTTTCTTT.

J is TRBJ1-4 and V is TRBV5-1, with D tentatively TRBD1 (6 bases). Trimming stripped 4 bases from V and 6 bases from J, with 13 bases between. This CDR3 contains 14 residues. Germline CDR1 reads SGHRS; CDR2 reads YFSETQ. The CDR3 nucleotides are TGCGCCAGCAGCCGGGGGGCCTCGGATGAAAAACTGTTTTTT. Translated, it gives CASSRGASDEKLFF.

This chain uses TRBV11-3 with TRBJ2-7; 8 nucleotides line up with TRBD1. The CDR3 loop spans 16 amino acids. The trim removed 5 bases at V and 4 bases at J, leaving 13 bases unmatched. Per germline, CDR1 SGHNT and CDR2 YENEEA. In DNA, the CDR3 is TGTGCCAGCAGCGCGACCGGGCCACAGGGGGATTACGAGCAGTACTTC. Translated: CASSATGPQGDYEQYF.

The chain uses TRBV21-1 and TRBJ2-6; the table names TRBD1, a call not compared with the DNA. TRBV21-1 is labeled a pseudogene. CDR3 length: 19 residues. The CDR3 coding sequence is TGTGCCAGCAGCAAAGCGGGACAGGGGGAGAGCTCTGGGGCCAACGTCCTGACTTTC. The encoded protein is CASSKAGQGESSGANVLTF.

V is TRBV29-1 and J is TRBJ2-3; TRBD2 aligns across 15 bases. The CDR3 is 18 amino acids. Germline V gives CDR1 SQVTM, CDR2 ANQGSEA. V dropped 5 bases and J dropped 0; count of bases not matched to a gene: 9. This chain's CDR3 is CSVKTGTSGGTSTDTQYF. Here the CDR3 DNA reads TGCAGCGTTAAGACCGGGACTAGCGGGGGGACGAGCACAGATACGCAGTATTTT.

The chain carries TRBV19 and TRBJ2-2; D is perhaps TRBD2 (5 bases). V dropped 5 bases and J dropped 8 bases, with 12 bases sitting between them. From germline, CDR1 is LNHDA and CDR2 SQIVND (reference sequence). This CDR3 region has 13 residues. This chain's CDR3 is CASSAGPWGELFF. Here the CDR3 DNA reads TGTGCCAGTAGTGCGGGCCCGTGGGGGGAGCTGTTTTTT. Full variable domain (remainder filled in from reference TRBV19 and TRBJ2-2): DGGITQSPKYLFRKEGQNVTLSCEQNLNHDAMYWYRQDPGQGLRLIYYSQIVNDFQKGDIAEGYSVSREKKESFPLTVTSAQKNPTAFYLCASSAGPWGELFFGEGSRLTVL.

The V and J genes are TRBV30 and TRBJ1-4; possible D gene TRBD1, 5 bases. Germline values: CDR1 GTSNPN, CDR2 SVGIG (reference sequence). The CDR3 consists of 15 residues. V was cut by 0 bases and J by 8 bases, with 16 bases left in between. CDR3: CAWSVQALRGEKLFF. In DNA form, the CDR3 reads TGTGCCTGGAGTGTACAGGCACTCCGGGGGGAAAAACTGTTTTTT.

This CDR3 reads CASSLPGIYGYTF. The CDR3 DNA reads TGTGCCAGCAGCCTTCCAGGGATCTATGGCTACACCTTC. The chain employs TRBV5-4 and TRBJ1-2, with TRBD1 as a possible D gene (5 bases). The CDR3 runs 13 residues. The germline V gene has CDR1 SGHNT and CDR2 YYREEE (reference sequence). The V end was cut by 4 bases, the J end by 4 bases, with 11 bases between.

The chain uses TRBV11-2 and TRBJ1-4; possible D gene TRBD1, 6 bases. V was clipped by 0 bases and J by 2 bases, with 10 bases between them. Germline CDR1 reads SGHAT; CDR2 reads FQNNGV. The CDR3 covers 16 residues. The CDR3 DNA reads as TGTGCCAGCAGCTTAGACAACAGGGCCACTAATGAAAAACTGTTTTTT. This sequence encodes CASSLDNRATNEKLFF. Together with reference TRBV11-2 and TRBJ1-4, the CDR3 gives the full variable domain: EAGVAQSPRYKIIEKRQSVAFWCNPISGHATLYWYQQILGQGPKLLIQFQNNGVVDDSQLPKDRFSAERLKGVDSTLKIQPAKLEDSAVYLCASSLDNRATNEKLFFGSGTQLSVL.

The chain combines TRBV2 with TRBJ2-2; tentative D call: TRBD2 (6 bases). From germline, CDR1 is SNHLY and CDR2 FYNNEI. This CDR3 spans 15 amino acids. V was trimmed by 10 bases and J by 7 bases, leaving 22 bases between them. The CDR3 DNA reads TGTGCCACCCACCCCGGGGAGCAGGAGGGCGGGGAGCTGTTTTTT. Protein product: CATHPGEQEGGELFF.